The clone carrying this T cell receptor beta chain turned up a few times. Preparation of the TCRbeta library used unique molecular identifiers. MiXCR, applied by TCRdb to the PCR reads, yields one record per CDR3 protein. The sample yields almost 600,000 distinct CDR3 sequences, 25% to 30% seen once. The data belong to a study of T-cell reconstitution after alpha-beta-depleted transplantation in children. The V segment lost 8 bases and the J segment 3 bases; nucleotides outside the gene matches: 5. CDR3 length: 14 residues. From germline, CDR1 is SNHLY and CDR2 FYNNEI. The clonotype originates from a boy under three years old with Wiskott-Aldrich syndrome, due to receive a stem cell transplant. The chain uses TRBV2 and TRBJ1-5; 9 bases are a match to TRBD1. The source material was PBMCs, sampled before TCRalphabeta/CD19-depleted stem cell transplant. The CDR3 sequence: CASHDRGDNQPQHF. CDR3 nucleotide sequence: TGTGCCAGCCACGACAGGGGGGACAATCAGCCCCAGCATTTT.